Following are 2 T cell receptor beta chains from one sample sequenced in a study of control samples from healthy donors and cancer patients (dated by TCRdb to the early 2020s). To prepare the library, the immunoSEQ multiplex PCR assay was applied. In its TCRdb copy, this immuneACCESS table keeps in-frame sequences only and misses some clones. Where compared with another copy, unresolved V genes explain less than half of these, and the others have no known cause. This sample gives more than 95,000 clones in total; roughly 92% of them show up just once. The ten largest clones add up to 0.5% to 0.7% of the sample. Sequenced sample: PBMCs. These receptors all stem from a man older than 75 with head and neck cancer.

The chain has TRBV5-1 and TRBJ2-2, with 12 bases identical to TRBD2. The CDR3 loop spans 16 amino acids. J lost 1 base, V lost 3 bases, and 1 base had no gene match. Germline CDR1 SGHRS, CDR2 YFSETQ. In DNA form, the CDR3 reads TGCGCCAGCAGCTCGGGACTAGCGGGGAACACCGGGGAGCTGTTTTTT. As protein: CASSSGLAGNTGELFF.

CDR3 residues: CASSDAGVHTDTQYF. The CDR3 bases are TGTGCCAGCAGTGACGCGGGAGTACACACAGATACGCAGTATTTT. The chain couples TRBV6-4 to TRBJ2-3; 7 positions match TRBD2. Trimming took 2 bases from V and 2 from J; bases not matched to a gene: 4. Germline assignment: CDR1 MRHNA and CDR2 SNTAGT. The CDR3 has 15 residues.